This TCR beta chain is drawn from a study of cytomegalovirus exposure and HLA in healthy donors. Study as a whole: Researchers previously reported finding more than 100 million unique TCR beta sequences from roughly 170 million T cells. Assignment to the Caucasian-associated ancestry cluster applied to approximately 80% of the 300 to 500 genotyped donors.

V lost 2 bases, J lost 0 bases, and 11 bases lay in between. This CDR3 is built from 14 residues. The germline V gene has CDR1 SQVTM and CDR2 ANQGSEA. 60 Vbeta and 13 Jbeta primers were used in PCR. Assay used: immunoSEQ multiplex PCR; TCRdb lists only in-frame clones, some missing. The sample has 100,000 to 150,000 clones; more than 60% are singletons. Regarding this clone: The antigen remains unidentified.

The study's findings and limits: About 87% or about 30% of the time was how often most TCR beta V segments were productive, according to an earlier analysis. A likely sequencing artifact accounted for one observed cluster of highly shared sequence variants.

This receptor was taken from a woman aged 40 to 50 in good health and CMV-seropositive. Sequenced input: PBMCs. This sequence joins TRBV29-1 and TRBJ2-7; perhaps TRBD2 as D (7 bases). This CDR3 reads CSVERGAPSYEQYF. As DNA, the CDR3 is TGCAGCGTTGAACGGGGGGCCCCCTCCTACGAGCAGTACTTC.